Presented here are 28 T cell receptor beta chains from one specimen sequenced in a study of shared clonotypes between healthy human individuals. Sequencing was performed with immunoSEQ multiplex PCR; in TCRdb, only in-frame clones are kept and a portion is missing. Of approximately 940,000 clones in the sample, around three quarters were seen once. Sequencing used memory CD4+ T cells sorted from blood. Documented subset: CD45RA-negative fraction. Source of these receptors: a man between 18 and 29 years old in good health.

The rearrangement joins TRBV5-1 to TRBJ2-1, with D maybe TRBD2 (6 bases). Per the germline V gene, CDR1 is SGHRS and CDR2 is YFSETQ. This CDR3 spans 15 amino acids. With 2 bases removed from V and 7 bases from J, the gap between germline ends came to 16 bases. The DNA of the CDR3 is TGCGCCAGCAGCTTCGGGACTGACCTCAGGAATGAGCAGTTCTTC. Translation gives CASSFGTDLRNEQFF.

V usage is TRBV7-9 and J usage is TRBJ1-6; TRBD1 matches at 7 bases. V shed 1 base and J 5 bases; nucleotides not matched to a gene: 2. The CDR3 runs 15 residues. Germline-derived CDR1 and CDR2 are SEHNR and FQNEAQ (reference sequence). The CDR3 spells CASSLGQGNNSPLHF. DNA for the CDR3: TGTGCCAGCAGCTTAGGACAGGGCAATAATTCACCCCTCCACTTT.

This clone was detected once. The chain links TRBV6-1 to TRBJ2-3; either TRBD1 or TRBD2 may fit D (6 bases each). The CDR3 loop spans 17 amino acids. With 1 base removed from V and 5 bases from J, the gap between germline ends came to 19 bases. Per the germline V gene, CDR1 is MNHNS and CDR2 is SASEGT. The CDR3 loop is CASSEGTLGGQGDTQYF. The CDR3 nucleotides read TGTGCCAGCAGTGAAGGGACCCTAGGGGGGCAGGGAGATACGCAGTATTTT.

The V call is TRBV11-2, the J call TRBJ2-7; a possible D gene is TRBD2 (6 bases). V dropped 2 bases and J dropped 2 bases, with 10 bases sitting between them. This CDR3 has 14 amino acids. Germline V gives CDR1 SGHAT, CDR2 FQNNGV. The CDR3 is CASSLRRDTYEQYF. The CDR3 nucleotides are TGTGCCAGCAGCTTAAGGCGGGATACCTACGAGCAGTACTTC.

V and J are TRBV29-1 and TRBJ1-2; a weak D match, TRBD1 (6 bases). This CDR3 region has 13 residues. The V gene's germline CDR1 is SQVTM and CDR2 ANQGSEA. V was clipped by 3 bases and J by 8 bases, with 16 bases between them. CDR3 nucleotide sequence: TGCAGCGTTGATGAGGGGGGATCGCGGGGCTACACCTTC. Its protein product is CSVDEGGSRGYTF.

The gene calls are TRBV10-2 and TRBJ2-1; TRBD1 matches 8 bases. The germline V gene has CDR1 WSHSY and CDR2 SAAADI. The J segment lost 12 bases and the V segment lost 4 bases, leaving 2 bases of the junction unmatched. The CDR3 is 11 amino acids. Written as DNA, the CDR3 is TGCGCCAGCAGTGCAGACAGGGGGCAGTTCTTC. Its translation is CASSADRGQFF.

The chain recombines TRBV30 with TRBJ1-6; D is unclear. This CDR3 has 13 residues. Germline CDR1 and CDR2: GTSNPN and SVGIG (reference sequence). V gave up 5 bases and J gave up 7 bases, with 12 bases separating them. CDR3 region: CAWDTHGNSPLHF. As DNA, the CDR3 is TGTGCCTGGGATACTCACGGGAATTCACCCCTCCACTTT.

This chain links TRBV2 with TRBJ2-7; 10 bases are shared with TRBD1. The V and J ends lost 6 bases and 3 bases, in that order; junction bases with no gene match: 8. The CDR3 is 15 residues long. Germline V CDR1 and CDR2: SNHLY, FYNNEI. The CDR3 region has the DNA TGTGCCAGCAGCCGGGACAGGGGCCAAGGCTACGAGCAGTACTTC. Translated, it gives CASSRDRGQGYEQYF.

This clone showed up just once. The sample has other DNA sequences that encode this CDR3 too. J is TRBJ1-5 and V is TRBV7-2; D may be TRBD1 (6 bases). The CDR3 is 14 residues long. V gave up 1 base and J gave up 4 bases, with 8 bases separating them. Germline V gives CDR1 SGHTA, CDR2 FQGNSA. The CDR3 here is CASSLGQGNQPQHF. The CDR3 DNA sequence: TGTGCCAGCAGCTTAGGGCAGGGGAATCAGCCCCAGCATTTT.

The V and J genes are TRBV7-2 and TRBJ2-7; 8 nucleotides match TRBD2. The germline CDR1 and CDR2 sequences are SGHTA and FQGNSA. J lost 0 bases, V lost 5 bases, and 12 bases had no gene match. CDR3 size: 17 residues. The CDR3 region is CASSRTGGTSGSYEQYF. The CDR3 DNA follows: TGTGCCAGCAGCCGCACCGGAGGAACTAGCGGCTCCTACGAGCAGTACTTC.

The rearrangement links TRBV5-1 to TRBJ2-5; D is ambiguous. Trimming removed 0 bases at V and 7 bases at J, with 7 bases between. Germline CDR1 reads SGHRS; CDR2 reads YFSETQ. The CDR3 length is 12 residues. The CDR3 nucleotides are TGCGCCAGCAGCTTGGAAAGGGCGACCCAGTACTTC. Translated: CASSLERATQYF.

This chain's CDR3 is CASSDLQSSYEQYF. The CDR3 nucleotides read TGTGCCAGCAGTGACCTACAAAGCTCCTACGAGCAGTACTTC. This chain links TRBV6-1 with TRBJ2-7; no clear D. Germline V gene sequence: CDR1 MNHNS, CDR2 SASEGT. The CDR3 runs 14 residues. V dropped 3 bases and J dropped 0 bases, with 9 bases sitting between them.

The table lists this clone with a few counts. This chain uses TRBV6-6 with TRBJ1-5, with TRBD1 as a possible D gene (5 bases). There are 15 residues in the CDR3. The V gene lost 5 bases and the J gene lost 2 bases, with 13 bases spanning the gap. Germline assignment: CDR1 MNHNY and CDR2 SVGAGI (reference sequence). The CDR3 reads CASSDQGVGNQPQHF. In DNA form, the CDR3 reads TGTGCCAGCAGTGATCAGGGTGTAGGCAATCAGCCCCAGCATTTT.

The rearrangement joins TRBV19 to TRBJ1-1; tentatively, D is TRBD1 (6 bases). The CDR3 contains 13 residues. The germline V gene has CDR1 LNHDA and CDR2 SQIVND (reference sequence). The V end was cut by 9 bases, the J end by 1 base, with 12 bases between. CDR3 region: CASAKGGNTEAFF. CDR3 DNA: TGTGCCAGCGCTAAGGGGGGGAACACTGAAGCTTTCTTT.

V is TRBV5-1 and J is TRBJ2-1; 9 bases fit TRBD2. The CDR3 consists of 15 residues. Germline trimming cut 0 bases from V and 8 bases from J; bases unmatched to any gene: 6. Germline V gives CDR1 SGHRS, CDR2 YFSETQ. Here the CDR3 DNA reads TGCGCCAGCAGCTTGGTTAGCGGGAGTGTGGATGAGCAGTTCTTC. It translates to CASSLVSGSVDEQFF.

This chain connects TRBV28 to TRBJ1-5, with D perhaps TRBD1 (5 bases). The CDR3 runs to 14 residues. CDR1 is MDHEN, CDR2 SYDVKM, per germline. V was cut by 5 bases and J by 6 bases, with 14 bases left in between. The CDR3 loop is CASSKSIGTQPQHF. The CDR3 DNA follows: TGTGCCAGCAGTAAAAGTATTGGGACTCAGCCCCAGCATTTT.

J is TRBJ2-7 and V is TRBV11-3, with a tentative D call TRBD1 (6 bases). CDR1 is SGHNT, CDR2 YENEEA, per germline. The length of the CDR3 is 14 residues. Trimming took off 3 bases at V and 7 bases at J, with 16 bases between the two ends. The CDR3 nucleotides read TGTGCCAGCAGCTTGGGCAGGGGCAATGGGGAGCAGTACTTC. This gives the protein CASSLGRGNGEQYF.

This clone was recorded only once. V is TRBV5-1 and J is TRBJ2-1; the match to TRBD2 covers 13 bases. Germline V gene lookup returns CDR1 SGHRS and CDR2 YFSETQ. Trimming cost V 0 bases and J 9 bases; bases outside gene matches: 6. The CDR3 totals 16 residues. Here the CDR3 reads CASSLEGTSGNSEQFF. The CDR3 nucleotides read TGCGCCAGCAGCTTGGAGGGGACTAGCGGGAACAGTGAGCAGTTCTTC.

V is TRBV23-1 and J is TRBJ1-4; 10 bases map to TRBD1. TRBV23-1 is an ORF, with its function uncertain. This CDR3 has 16 amino acids. V trimming: 1 base; J trimming: 8 bases; junction bases outside the gene matches: 7. CDR3 amino acids: CASSQLGQGKNEKLFF. In DNA, the CDR3 is TGCGCCAGCAGTCAATTGGGACAGGGGAAGAACGAAAAACTGTTTTTT.

About this clone: Different DNA sequences within this sample yield the same CDR3. The rearrangement links TRBV29-1 to TRBJ2-5; 11 bases agree with TRBD2. Trimming took 6 bases from V and 8 from J; bases not matched to a gene: 8. The CDR3 is 13 amino acids. The germline CDR1 and CDR2 sequences are SQVTM and ANQGSEA. This CDR3 is CSVGTSGRETQYF. As DNA, the CDR3 is TGCAGCGTAGGGACTAGCGGAAGAGAAACCCAGTACTTC.

Regarding this clone: The sample holds other DNA sequences that translate to the same CDR3. J is TRBJ2-3 and V is TRBV18; tentatively, D is TRBD1 (5 bases). The germline gives CDR1 KGHSH, CDR2 LQKENI. The CDR3 covers 14 residues. The V and J ends lost 3 bases and 1 base respectively, with 8 bases between them. The CDR3 coding sequence is TGTGCCAGCTCACCGGACATTCGCACAGATACGCAGTATTTT. Encoded protein: CASSPDIRTDTQYF.

The chain couples TRBV19 to TRBJ2-7; 8 bases are shared with TRBD1. The CDR3 covers 14 residues. Germline values: CDR1 LNHDA, CDR2 SQIVND (reference sequence). Trimming removed 6 bases from V and 3 bases from J; junction bases left unmatched: 7. This chain's CDR3 is CASSRDRGRYEQYF. In DNA, the CDR3 is TGTGCCAGTAGCCGCGACAGGGGTCGCTACGAGCAGTACTTC.

The rearrangement joins TRBV10-1 to TRBJ2-5; D tentatively reads TRBD1 or TRBD2 (5 bases each). The J call may be faulty, since TRBJ2-7 better matches the DNA end. Per the germline V gene, CDR1 is WNHNN and CDR2 is SYGVQD (reference sequence). The CDR3 length is 13 residues. The CDR3 is CASSESGAYEQYF. In nucleotides, the CDR3 is TGCGCCAGCAGTGAGTCCGGGGCTTACGAGCAGTACTTC.

J is TRBJ1-2 and V is TRBV2; D not resolved. The CDR3 is made up of 14 amino acids. Per the germline V gene, CDR1 is SNHLY and CDR2 is FYNNEI. V was cut by 5 bases and J by 4 bases, with 14 bases left in between. Here the CDR3 DNA reads TGTGCCAGCAGTAACCTTTACCCCGCCTATGGCTACACCTTC. It specifies CASSNLYPAYGYTF.

The chain links TRBV11-2 to TRBJ2-7; weak D call: TRBD2 (5 bases). Trimming left V 4 bases short and J 2 bases short, with 9 bases between. The CDR3 loop spans 13 amino acids. CDR1 and CDR2 (germline): SGHAT, FQNNGV. CDR3 residues: CASSSGSAYEQYF. CDR3 bases: TGTGCCAGCAGCTCGGGGTCAGCCTACGAGCAGTACTTC.

The chain carries TRBV19 and TRBJ1-2; the match to TRBD1 covers 7 bases. J lost 4 bases, V lost 3 bases, and 2 bases had no gene match. Germline loops: CDR1 LNHDA, CDR2 SQIVND (reference sequence). This CDR3 has 13 amino acids. CDR3 residues: CASSMGQPYGYTF. The CDR3 coding sequence is TGTGCCAGTAGTATGGGACAGCCCTATGGCTACACCTTC.

This clone was picked up many times. Other DNA sequences from this sample encode an identical CDR3 as well. V and J are TRBV6-1 and TRBJ1-2; no firm D call. The CDR3 extends over 11 amino acids. V lost 0 bases and J lost 8, with 4 bases in between. Germline V gene data show CDR1 as MNHNS and CDR2 as SASEGT. The CDR3 coding sequence is TGTGCCAGCAGTGAAGCGCGGGGCTACACCTTC. Residues: CASSEARGYTF.

This clone has a handful of counts. The chain is built from TRBV29-1 and TRBJ2-7; 8 nucleotides match TRBD2. The CDR3 spans 13 residues. Trimming at V came to 3 bases and at J to 5 bases, leaving 6 bases not matched to a gene. Looked up from germline, CDR1 is SQVTM and CDR2 is ANQGSEA. Here the CDR3 reads CSVDNGGADEQYF. The CDR3 nucleotides read TGCAGCGTTGACAACGGGGGGGCTGACGAGCAGTACTTC.